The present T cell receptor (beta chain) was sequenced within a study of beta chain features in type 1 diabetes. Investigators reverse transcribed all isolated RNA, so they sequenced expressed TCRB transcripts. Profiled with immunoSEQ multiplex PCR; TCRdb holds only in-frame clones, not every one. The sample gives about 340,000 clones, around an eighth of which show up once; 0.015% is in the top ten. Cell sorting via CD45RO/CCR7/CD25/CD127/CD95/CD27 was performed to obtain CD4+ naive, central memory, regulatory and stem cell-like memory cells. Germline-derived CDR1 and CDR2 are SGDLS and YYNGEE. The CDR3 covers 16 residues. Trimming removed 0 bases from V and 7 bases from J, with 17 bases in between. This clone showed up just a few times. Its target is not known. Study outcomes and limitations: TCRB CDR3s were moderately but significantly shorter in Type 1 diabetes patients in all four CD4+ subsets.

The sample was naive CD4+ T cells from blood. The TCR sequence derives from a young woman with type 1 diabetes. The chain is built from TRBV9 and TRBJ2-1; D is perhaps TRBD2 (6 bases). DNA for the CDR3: TGTGCCAGCAGCGTAGAGGTGTCTACTAGCTGGAATGAGCAGTTCTTC. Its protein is CASSVEVSTSWNEQFF.